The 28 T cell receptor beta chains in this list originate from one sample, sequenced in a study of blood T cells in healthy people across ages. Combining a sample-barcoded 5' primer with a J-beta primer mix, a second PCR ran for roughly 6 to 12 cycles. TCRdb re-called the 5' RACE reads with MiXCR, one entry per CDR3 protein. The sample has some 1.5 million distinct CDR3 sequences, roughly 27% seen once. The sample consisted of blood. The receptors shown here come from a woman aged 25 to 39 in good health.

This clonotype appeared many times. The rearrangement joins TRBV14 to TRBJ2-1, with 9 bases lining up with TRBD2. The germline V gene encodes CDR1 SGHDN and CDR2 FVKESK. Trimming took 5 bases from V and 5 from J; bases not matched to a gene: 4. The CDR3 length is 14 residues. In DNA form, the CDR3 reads TGTGCCAGCAGCTGGGGACTAGCTAACAATGAGCAGTTCTTC. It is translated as CASSWGLANNEQFF.

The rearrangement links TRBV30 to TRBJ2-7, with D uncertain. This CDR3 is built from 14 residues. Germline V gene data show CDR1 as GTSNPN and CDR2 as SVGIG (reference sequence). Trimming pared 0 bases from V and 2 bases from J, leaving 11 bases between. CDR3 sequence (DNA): TGTGCCTGGAGTGTATTCATGAAGGCCTACGAGCAGTACTTC. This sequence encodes CAWSVFMKAYEQYF.

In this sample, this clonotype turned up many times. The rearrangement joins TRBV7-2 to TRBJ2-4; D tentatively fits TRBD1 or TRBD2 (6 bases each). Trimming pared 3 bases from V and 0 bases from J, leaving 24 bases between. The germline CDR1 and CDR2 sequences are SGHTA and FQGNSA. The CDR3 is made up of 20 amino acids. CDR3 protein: CASSFPVGGNVGLAKNIQYF. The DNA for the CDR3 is TGTGCCAGCAGCTTTCCCGTAGGGGGGAACGTGGGGCTAGCCAAAAACATTCAGTACTTC.

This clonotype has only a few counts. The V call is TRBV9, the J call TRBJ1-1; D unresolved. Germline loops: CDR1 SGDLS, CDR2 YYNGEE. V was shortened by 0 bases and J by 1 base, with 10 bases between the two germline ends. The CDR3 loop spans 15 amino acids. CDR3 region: CASSVGKVANTEAFF. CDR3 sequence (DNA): TGTGCCAGCAGCGTAGGGAAGGTGGCGAACACTGAAGCTTTCTTT.

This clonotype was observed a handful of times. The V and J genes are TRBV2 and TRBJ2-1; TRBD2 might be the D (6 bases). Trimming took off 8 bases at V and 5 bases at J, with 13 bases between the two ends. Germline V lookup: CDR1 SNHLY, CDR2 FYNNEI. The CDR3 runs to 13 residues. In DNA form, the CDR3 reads TGTGCCAGCGGGGAGGCAGTAAACAATGAGCAGTTCTTC. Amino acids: CASGEAVNNEQFF.

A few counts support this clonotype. For the CDR3, the DNA is TGCAGTGCTTCCAGGGGGCGCGATGGCTACACCTTC. Its protein product is CSASRGRDGYTF. The chain uses TRBV20-1 and TRBJ1-2; 8 nucleotides match TRBD1. The V segment lost 5 bases and the J segment 6 bases; nucleotides outside the gene matches: 5. The CDR3 covers 12 residues. CDR1 is DFQATT, CDR2 SNEGSKA, per germline (reference sequence).

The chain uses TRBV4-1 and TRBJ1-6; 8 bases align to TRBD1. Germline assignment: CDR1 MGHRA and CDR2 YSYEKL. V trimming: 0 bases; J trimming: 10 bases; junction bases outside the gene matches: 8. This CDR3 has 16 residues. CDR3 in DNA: TGCGCCAGCAGCCAAGAAAGGGACAGGAGGGGATCACCCCTCCACTTT. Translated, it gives CASSQERDRRGSPLHF.

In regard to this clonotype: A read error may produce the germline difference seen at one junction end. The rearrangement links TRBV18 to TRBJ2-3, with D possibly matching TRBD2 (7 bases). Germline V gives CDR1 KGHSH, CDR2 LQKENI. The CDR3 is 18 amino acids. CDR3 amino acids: CASSPQSGWREGQETQYF. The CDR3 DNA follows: TGTGCCAGCTCGCCCCAGTCGGGCTGGAGGGAGGGACAAGAGACCCAGTACTTT.

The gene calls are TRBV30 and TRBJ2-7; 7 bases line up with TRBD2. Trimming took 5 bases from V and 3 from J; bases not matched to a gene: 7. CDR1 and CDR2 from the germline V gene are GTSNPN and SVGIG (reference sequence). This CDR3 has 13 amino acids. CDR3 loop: CAWGRERVYEQYF. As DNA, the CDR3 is TGTGCCTGGGGGAGGGAGCGGGTCTACGAGCAGTACTTC.

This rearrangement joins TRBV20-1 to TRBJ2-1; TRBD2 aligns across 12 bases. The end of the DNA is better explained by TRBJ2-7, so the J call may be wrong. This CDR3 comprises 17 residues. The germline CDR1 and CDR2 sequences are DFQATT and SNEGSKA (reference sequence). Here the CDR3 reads CSAREGLAGSSYNEQYF. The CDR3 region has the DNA TGCAGTGCTAGAGAAGGACTAGCGGGGAGCTCCTACAATGAGCAGTACTTC.

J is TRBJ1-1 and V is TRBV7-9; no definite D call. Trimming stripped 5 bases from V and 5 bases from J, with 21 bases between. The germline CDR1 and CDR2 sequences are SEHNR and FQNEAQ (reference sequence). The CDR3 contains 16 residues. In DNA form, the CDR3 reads TGTGCCAGCAGCACCGCTTCCGGGTACCGGTCTACTGAAGCTTTCTTT. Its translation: CASSTASGYRSTEAFF.

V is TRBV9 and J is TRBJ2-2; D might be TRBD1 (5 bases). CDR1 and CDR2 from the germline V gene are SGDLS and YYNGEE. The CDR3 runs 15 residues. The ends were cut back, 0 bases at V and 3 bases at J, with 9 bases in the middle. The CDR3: CASSVVTGDTGELFF. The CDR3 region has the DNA TGTGCCAGCAGCGTAGTAACAGGAGACACCGGGGAGCTGTTTTTT.

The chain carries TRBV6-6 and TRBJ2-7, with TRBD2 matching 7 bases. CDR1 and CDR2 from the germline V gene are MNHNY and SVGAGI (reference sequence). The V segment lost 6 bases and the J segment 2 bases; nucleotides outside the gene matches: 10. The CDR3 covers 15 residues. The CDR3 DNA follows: TGTGCCAGCAGAGAGGGAGGGAACCCGGCCTACGAGCAGTACTTC. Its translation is CASREGGNPAYEQYF.

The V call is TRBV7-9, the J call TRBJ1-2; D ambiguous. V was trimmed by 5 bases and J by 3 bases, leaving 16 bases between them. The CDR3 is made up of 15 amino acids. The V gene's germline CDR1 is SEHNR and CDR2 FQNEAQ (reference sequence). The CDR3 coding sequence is TGTGCCAGCAGCCTAGTTACCGGGTCCGACTATGGCTACACCTTC. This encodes CASSLVTGSDYGYTF. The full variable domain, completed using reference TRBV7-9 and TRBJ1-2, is DTGVSQNPRHKITKRGQNVTFRCDPISEHNRLYWYRQTLGQGPEFLTYFQNEAQLEKSRLLSDRFSAERPKGSFSTLEIQRTEQGDSAMYLCASSLVTGSDYGYTFGSGTRLTVV.

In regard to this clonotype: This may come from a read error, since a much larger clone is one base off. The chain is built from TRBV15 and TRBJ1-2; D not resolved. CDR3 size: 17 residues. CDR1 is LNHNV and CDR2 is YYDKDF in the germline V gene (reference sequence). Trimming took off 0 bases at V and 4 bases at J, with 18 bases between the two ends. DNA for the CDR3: TGTGCCACCAGCAGAGATAGTGGGCCAGATCCGGGCTATGGCTACACCTTC. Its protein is CATSRDSGPDPGYGYTF.

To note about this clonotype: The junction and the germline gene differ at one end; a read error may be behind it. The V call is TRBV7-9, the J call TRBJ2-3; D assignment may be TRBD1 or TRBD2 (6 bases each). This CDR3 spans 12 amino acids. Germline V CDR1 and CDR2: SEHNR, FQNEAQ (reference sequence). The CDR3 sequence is CATGGSTDTRYF. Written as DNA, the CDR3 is TGTGCCACCGGGGGCAGCACAGATACGCGGTATTTT.

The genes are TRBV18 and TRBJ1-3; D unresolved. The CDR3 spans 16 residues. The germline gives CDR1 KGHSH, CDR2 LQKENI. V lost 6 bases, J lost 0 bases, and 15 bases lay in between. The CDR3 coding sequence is TGTGCCAGCTCGCCCGTGGTAGTTCGCTCTGGAAACACCATATATTTT. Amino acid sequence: CASSPVVVRSGNTIYF.

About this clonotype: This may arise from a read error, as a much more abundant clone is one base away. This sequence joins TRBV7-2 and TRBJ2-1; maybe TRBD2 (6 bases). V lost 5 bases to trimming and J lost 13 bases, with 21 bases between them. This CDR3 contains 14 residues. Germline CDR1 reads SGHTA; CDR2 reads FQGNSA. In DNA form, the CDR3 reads TGTGCCAGCAGCATCGGGAGCGCTGAAGAGACCCAGTTCTTC. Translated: CASSIGSAEETQFF. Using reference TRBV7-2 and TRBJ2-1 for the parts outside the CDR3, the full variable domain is GAGVSQSPSNKVTEKGKDVELRCDPISGHTALYWYRQSLGQGLEFLIYFQGNSAPDKSGLPSDRFSAERTGGSVSTLTIQRTQQEDSAVYLCASSIGSAEETQFFGPGTRLTVL.

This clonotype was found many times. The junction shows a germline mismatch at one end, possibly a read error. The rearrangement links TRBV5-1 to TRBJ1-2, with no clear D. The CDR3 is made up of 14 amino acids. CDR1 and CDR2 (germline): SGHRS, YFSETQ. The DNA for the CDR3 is TGTGCCAGCAGCTTAGAACCGGGGAACTATGGCTACACCTTC. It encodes CASSLEPGNYGYTF.

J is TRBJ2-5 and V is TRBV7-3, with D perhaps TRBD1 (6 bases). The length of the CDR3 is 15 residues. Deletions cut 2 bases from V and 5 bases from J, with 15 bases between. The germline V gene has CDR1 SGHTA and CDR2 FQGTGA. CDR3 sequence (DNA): TGTGCCAGCAGCTTAGGGGGCAGGGTTTTGGAGACCCAGTACTTC. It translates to CASSLGGRVLETQYF.

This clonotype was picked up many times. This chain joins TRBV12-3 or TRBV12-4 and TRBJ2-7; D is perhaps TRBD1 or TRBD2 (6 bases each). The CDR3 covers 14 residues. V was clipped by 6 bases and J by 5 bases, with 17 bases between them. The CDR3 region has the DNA TGTGCCAGCAGCACTACAGGGTGGGAGGACGAGCAGTACTTC. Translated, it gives CASSTTGWEDEQYF.

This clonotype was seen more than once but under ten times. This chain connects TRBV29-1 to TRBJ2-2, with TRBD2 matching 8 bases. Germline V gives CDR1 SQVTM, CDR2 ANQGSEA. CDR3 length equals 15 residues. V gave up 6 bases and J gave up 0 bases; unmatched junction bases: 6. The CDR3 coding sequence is TGCAGCGTACGATTAGCGGGACCGAACACCGGGGAGCTGTTTTTT. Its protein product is CSVRLAGPNTGELFF.

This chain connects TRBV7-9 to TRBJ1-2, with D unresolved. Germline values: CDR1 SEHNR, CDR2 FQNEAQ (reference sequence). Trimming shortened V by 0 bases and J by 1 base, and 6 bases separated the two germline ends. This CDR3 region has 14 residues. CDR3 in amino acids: CASSLADINYGYTF. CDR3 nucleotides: TGTGCCAGCAGCTTAGCAGATATTAACTATGGCTACACCTTC.

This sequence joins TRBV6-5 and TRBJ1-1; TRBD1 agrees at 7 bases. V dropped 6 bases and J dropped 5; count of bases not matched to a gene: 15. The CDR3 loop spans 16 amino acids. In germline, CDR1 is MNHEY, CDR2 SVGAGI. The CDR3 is CASSRMTGPPGTEAFF. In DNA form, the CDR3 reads TGTGCCAGCAGCAGAATGACAGGGCCCCCGGGTACTGAAGCTTTCTTT.

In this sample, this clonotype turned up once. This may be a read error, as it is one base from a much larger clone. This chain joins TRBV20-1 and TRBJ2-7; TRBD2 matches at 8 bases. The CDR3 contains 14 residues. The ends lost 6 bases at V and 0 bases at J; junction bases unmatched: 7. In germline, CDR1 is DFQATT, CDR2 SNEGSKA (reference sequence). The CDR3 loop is CSAPKRENSYEQYF. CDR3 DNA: TGCAGTGCCCCTAAGCGGGAGAACTCCTACGAGCAGTACTTC.

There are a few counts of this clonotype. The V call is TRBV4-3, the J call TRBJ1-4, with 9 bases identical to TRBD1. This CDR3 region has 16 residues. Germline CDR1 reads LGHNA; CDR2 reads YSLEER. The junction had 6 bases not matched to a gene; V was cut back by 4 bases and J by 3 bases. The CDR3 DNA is TGCGCCAGCAGCCCCCGGGACAGGGACGCTAATGAAAAACTGTTTTTT. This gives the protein CASSPRDRDANEKLFF.

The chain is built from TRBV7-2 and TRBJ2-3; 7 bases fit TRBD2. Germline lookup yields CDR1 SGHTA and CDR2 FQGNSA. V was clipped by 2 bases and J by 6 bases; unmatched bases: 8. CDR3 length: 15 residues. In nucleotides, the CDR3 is TGTGCCAGCAGCTTACGACTACCCGGGGGGGATACGCAGTATTTT. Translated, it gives CASSLRLPGGDTQYF.

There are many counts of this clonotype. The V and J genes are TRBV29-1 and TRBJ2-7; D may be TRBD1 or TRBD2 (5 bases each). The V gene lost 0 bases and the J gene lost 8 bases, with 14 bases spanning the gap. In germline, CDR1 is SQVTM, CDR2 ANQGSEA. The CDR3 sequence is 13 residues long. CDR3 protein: CSVEESRGTQQYF. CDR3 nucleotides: TGCAGCGTTGAAGAATCTCGTGGGACCCAGCAGTACTTC.